This note documents a single T cell receptor beta chain sequence. In its sample, this clonotype was seen a few times. No cognate antigen has been identified for it. The record has no base qualities; no much larger clone is one base away. This sample stems from a study of blood T cells in healthy people across ages (dated by TCRdb to the mid-2010s). Regarding the study in general: In model experiments, template switching captured roughly one uniquely barcoded TCR beta cDNA molecule for every two T cells. Using deep sequencing normalized with unique cDNA molecular identifiers, the study measured how TCR beta repertoire diversity changes with age. Donors were grouped into four age groups: young (average approximately 15 years), middle-aged (39), aged (62) and long-lived (approximately 81). To avoid experimental bias, donors of different ages were distributed randomly across sequencing lanes. Using the same blood draw, the study looked at two additional independent replicas of 1 million unique cDNA reads for two donors, one aged 18 to 29 and the other aged 80 or older. The paper's findings and limits, for the study overall: Observed TCR beta diversity per million T cells fell roughly linearly with age, and a significant reduction was already apparent by age around 39. Observed TCR beta diversity correlated strongly with the percentage of naive T cells measured by flow cytometry. Because the CMV infection status of the donors was unknown, age-related changes in expanded clonotypes may potentially have been confounded. Compared with the aged group, the long-lived group had more naive CD4+ T cells, fewer expanded clones and increased TCR diversity, a pattern suggesting age selection. Total diversity estimates from one million sequenced T cells were considered lower bounds and underestimates. Conclusive comparison of naive and antigen-experienced compartments was prevented by the profiling of bulk unsorted PBMCs.

The donors were about 40 Caucasian individuals from Russia, aged 6 to 90 years, who were systemically healthy. Each donor gave 8 to 10 milliliters of peripheral blood, collected into EDTA-treated Vacutainer tubes. PBMCs were isolated by Ficoll-Paque density-gradient centrifugation, with at least 6.5 million obtained per sample. Trizol reagent was used to extract total RNA from the PBMCs, yielding at least 5.5 micrograms per sample. Naive CD45RAhigh/CD27high T cell percentages were measured by flow cytometry on a PBMC aliquot from every donor. The germline V gene sets CDR1 to SGDLS and CDR2 to YYNGEE. From the cysteine through the phenylalanine, the CDR3 covers 11 amino acids. Here the CDR3 DNA is all that survives: 33 bases in frame from base 1. V drops 7 bases and J drops 7 bases, leaving 11 bases in between. The library was obtained by 5' RACE. TCRdb shows the sequencer as Illumina HiSeq 2500. A second about 7 to 11 cycle PCR used a sample-barcoded 5' primer and a J-beta primer mix. A unique molecular identifier was introduced onto each TCR beta cDNA molecule by a template-switch 5' adaptor carrying 12 random nucleotides. Each sample yielded at least 2.5 million CDR3-containing paired-end reads. The Mint cDNA synthesis kit, primed by a TRBC-specific oligonucleotide, was used to synthesize first-strand cDNA from all RNA. After uracil-DNA glycosylase treatment, a first 18-cycle PCR used universal primers M1SS and BC2_uni_R on all cDNA. Turning to the authors' computational methods: For normalization, 1 million high-quality reads were randomly selected from each sample, with every read carrying a distinct molecular identifier. Reads sharing molecular identifiers were discarded rather than binned into consensus sequences. MiTCR, with a Q25 quality threshold and the strictest error-elimination algorithm, was used for CDR3 identification, clonotype clustering and error correction. A nonparametric unseen species model with Euler transformation was used to estimate lower-bound total TCR beta diversity. The public reads were reprocessed in TCRdb via fastp at Q25 and MiXCR, keeping in-frame beta chains. Rows with one shared CDR3 protein collapse into an entry with the most common genes and DNA. These V and J calls derive from TCRdb rather than the authors' analysis. Within this sample are roughly 830,000 distinct CDR3 sequences, with about 62% of them counted one time only. The biggest ten clones account for around a quarter of the sample.

The TCR sequence derives from a man between 25 and 39 years old in good health. The V and J genes are TRBV9 and TRBJ1-2; the D gene is not confidently resolved. Sequencing input: blood. The CDR3 protein: CASGGRGGYTF. In nucleotide form, the sequence is TGTGCCAGCGGAGGGCGGGGTGGCTACACCTTC.